This T cell receptor (beta chain) stems from a study of response to subunit inactivated influenza vaccine. TCRdb ran MiXCR on the RT-PCR reads and lists one entry per CDR3 protein. The sample yields around 480,000 distinct CDR3 sequences, 16% seen once. Findings and limits, study-wide: Authors suggested seasonal influenza vaccinations each recruit few new T cells.

On this clonotype itself: What it recognizes is unknown.

The V gene end was trimmed by 5 bases and the J gene end by 1 base; junction bases not matched to a gene: 9. The germline V gene encodes CDR1 KGHDR and CDR2 SFDVKD. The CDR3 runs to 16 residues. V usage is TRBV24-1 and J usage is TRBJ1-1; 7 positions agree with TRBD1. The sequence was collected from a man aged 50 to 75 who received an inactivated influenza vaccine. Sequencing was performed on CD4+ T cells sorted from PBMCs, taken less than 30 months after vaccination. Here the CDR3 reads CATSVSQAGGNTEAFF. The CDR3 DNA reads TGTGCCACCAGTGTCTCCCAAGCAGGGGGGAACACTGAAGCTTTCTTT.